These 9 T cell receptor beta chains originate from one sample sequenced in a study of T cell responses to AZD1222 COVID-19 vaccine (TCRdb year 2021). The library relied on the immunoSEQ multiplex PCR assay. TCRdb limited this immuneACCESS table to in-frame rearrangements with V and J called. A share of clones is missing; checked studies link under half to unresolved V genes, and the rest is unexplained. This sample has under 200,000 clones in its table, and 94% of those were observed once. Of the sample, about 0.64% falls within the top ten clones. This specimen's time point label, per the study, means: baseline before first vaccination. Source: peripheral blood, taken on day 0 of AZD1222 vaccination. Every receptor here comes from an adult in good health.

The chain employs TRBV5-5 and TRBJ2-7; no clear D gene. Germline CDR1 reads SGHKS; CDR2 reads YYEKEE (reference sequence). Between the trimmed V and J ends, which lost 3 bases and 6 bases, there was a span of 13 bases. There are 13 residues in the CDR3. For the CDR3, the DNA is TGTGCCAGCAGCTCCCGGACCGGGCTCGAGCAGTACTTC. This translates into CASSSRTGLEQYF. Using reference TRBV5-5 and TRBJ2-7 for the parts outside the CDR3, the full variable domain is DAGVTQSPTHLIKTRGQQVTLRCSPISGHKSVSWYQQVLGQGPQFIFQYYEKEERGRGNFPDRFSARQFPNYSSELNVNALLLGDSALYLCASSSRTGLEQYFGPGTRLTVT.

The V call is TRBV6-2 or TRBV6-3, the J call TRBJ2-6, with D unclear. From germline, CDR1 is MNHEY and CDR2 SVGEGT. Trimming stripped 0 bases from V and 1 base from J, with 10 bases between. This CDR3 is 17 amino acids long. DNA of the CDR3: TGTGCCAGCAGTTACTCGAGGTGGGCTTCTGGGGCCAACGTCCTGACTTTC. Translation gives CASSYSRWASGANVLTF.

This rearrangement joins TRBV7-3 to TRBJ2-3; no firm D call. Trimming took off 5 bases at V and 5 bases at J, with 11 bases between the two ends. Germline lookup yields CDR1 SGHTA and CDR2 FQGTGA. The CDR3 length is 13 residues. The CDR3 DNA follows: TGTGCCAGCAGCCCCTCACCATTAGATACGCAGTATTTT. It specifies CASSPSPLDTQYF. Full variable domain (missing parts from reference TRBV7-3 and TRBJ2-3): GAGVSQTPSNKVTEKGKYVELRCDPISGHTALYWYRQSLGQGPEFLIYFQGTGAADDSGLPNDRFFAVRPEGSVSTLKIQRTERGDSAVYLCASSPSPLDTQYFGPGTRLTVL.

The chain combines TRBV11-2 with TRBJ2-3; no firm D call. Germline V gene data show CDR1 as SGHAT and CDR2 as FQNNGV. The V and J ends lost 5 bases and 7 bases respectively, with 10 bases between them. CDR3 length: 12 amino acids. DNA for the CDR3: TGTGCCAGCAGCCCAAGGGTCCATACGCAGTATTTT. It is translated as CASSPRVHTQYF.

The chain uses TRBV27 and TRBJ1-6; 9 bases are shared with TRBD1. V shed 3 bases and J 7 bases; nucleotides not matched to a gene: 1. CDR1 is MNHEY and CDR2 is SMNVEV in the germline V gene (reference sequence). The length of the CDR3 is 14 residues. CDR3 protein: CASSFGQGNSPLHF. The CDR3 DNA is TGTGCCAGCAGTTTCGGACAGGGGAATTCACCCCTCCACTTT.

This chain joins TRBV2 and TRBJ1-1, with no clear D. V lost 7 bases to trimming and J lost 3 bases, with 12 bases between them. CDR3 size: 13 residues. Germline assignment: CDR1 SNHLY and CDR2 FYNNEI. CDR3 sequence (DNA): TGTGCCAGCACCCAGGCGTCGTACACTGAAGCTTTCTTT. Amino acid sequence: CASTQASYTEAFF. Full variable domain (rest looked up from reference TRBV2 and TRBJ1-1): EPEVTQTPSHQVTQMGQEVILRCVPISNHLYFYWYRQILGQKVEFLVSFYNNEISEKSEIFDDQFSVERPDGSNFTLKIRSTKLEDSAMYFCASTQASYTEAFFGQGTRLTVV.

The rearrangement uses TRBV6-6 and TRBJ1-1; TRBD1 aligns across 7 bases. Germline V gene data show CDR1 as MNHNY and CDR2 as SVGAGI (reference sequence). The length of the CDR3 is 15 residues. J lost 5 bases, V lost 2 bases, and 8 bases had no gene match. This CDR3 is CASSYGHRGGTEAFF. The CDR3 DNA reads as TGTGCCAGCAGTTACGGACACAGGGGAGGAACTGAAGCTTTCTTT.

The chain couples TRBV19 to TRBJ1-2; D ambiguous. The germline V gene encodes CDR1 LNHDA and CDR2 SQIVND (reference sequence). V was shortened by 2 bases and J by 4 bases, with 17 bases between the two germline ends. CDR3 length equals 16 residues. Written as DNA, the CDR3 is TGTGCCAGTAGTATAAATTCGGCAGTTAAATTCTATGGCTACACCTTC. As protein: CASSINSAVKFYGYTF.

This clone was observed once. The chain couples TRBV2 to TRBJ1-2; weak D call: TRBD1 (5 bases). Germline-derived CDR1 and CDR2 are SNHLY and FYNNEI. CDR3 length: 12 residues. The V end lost 7 bases, the J end lost 8 bases, and 14 bases lay between the germline ends. The CDR3 spells CASISTAKGYTF. CDR3 DNA: TGTGCCAGCATCTCGACAGCGAAAGGCTACACCTTC.